Shown below are 21 T cell receptor beta chains from a single sample sequenced in a study of monozygotic twins with inflammatory bowel disease. TCRdb re-called the 5' RACE reads; one entry per CDR3 protein, DNA not given. There are just over 300,000 distinct CDR3 sequences in the sample, with about 5% held by the top ten. Sequencing was carried out using blood. All receptors come from a human donor with ulcerative colitis or Crohn's disease, or a healthy co-twin of an affected twin (not recorded which).

The rearrangement links TRBV12-3 or TRBV12-4 to TRBJ1-6; TCRdb picks TRBD1, but there is no DNA to check that call. This CDR3 is built from 13 residues. CDR3 sequence: CASTPAAGTPLHF.

CDR3 sequence reads: CASRDETDTQYF. The chain employs TRBV12-3 or TRBV12-4 and TRBJ2-3. This CDR3 is 12 amino acids long.

J is TRBJ2-4 and V is TRBV14; TCRdb returns TRBD2, unconfirmable since there is no DNA. The V gene's germline CDR1 is SGHDN and CDR2 FVKESK. The CDR3 sequence is 14 residues long. The CDR3 sequence is CASSPVAAGNIQYF.

The rearrangement links TRBV5-1 to TRBJ2-5; TCRdb gives TRBD1 as the D gene, but with no DNA this cannot be confirmed. This CDR3 contains 14 residues. Germline lookup yields CDR1 SGHRS and CDR2 YFSETQ. The CDR3 spells CASSLSGVQETQYF.

The V and J genes are TRBV28 and TRBJ2-7; the TRBD2 assignment by TCRdb is unverifiable without DNA. The germline CDR1 and CDR2 sequences are MDHEN and SYDVKM. The length of the CDR3 is 14 residues. CDR3: CASTRAGSRYEQYF.

The chain joins TRBV20-1 to TRBJ1-6; TCRdb gives TRBD1 as the D gene, but with no DNA this cannot be confirmed. The CDR3 spans 14 residues. Germline V lookup: CDR1 DFQATT, CDR2 SNEGSKA (reference sequence). CDR3 sequence: CSASRQGSNSPLHF.

The V gene is TRBV20-1, the J gene TRBJ2-1. CDR1 is DFQATT and CDR2 is SNEGSKA in the germline V gene (reference sequence). The CDR3 length is 11 residues. The CDR3 protein is CSATRYNEQFF.

The CDR3 protein is CASLGGSWGELFF. The V and J genes are TRBV25-1 and TRBJ2-2. The germline CDR1 and CDR2 sequences are MGHDK and SYGVNS. The CDR3 runs 13 residues.

This chain connects TRBV11-2 to TRBJ1-5; the D call of TRBD1 rests on TCRdb alone, since no DNA is present to check it. Germline CDR1 is SGHAT and CDR2 is FQNNGV. CDR3 length: 15 amino acids. Here the CDR3 reads CASSPGQGTVQPQHF. Drawing the rest from reference TRBV11-2 and TRBJ1-5, the complete variable domain is EAGVAQSPRYKIIEKRQSVAFWCNPISGHATLYWYQQILGQGPKLLIQFQNNGVVDDSQLPKDRFSAERLKGVDSTLKIQPAKLEDSAVYLCASSPGQGTVQPQHFGDGTRLSIL.

This CDR3 is CASSRRGDTEAFF. The rearrangement links TRBV18 to TRBJ1-1. From germline, CDR1 is KGHSH and CDR2 LQKENI. The length of the CDR3 is 13 residues.

CDR3 region: CASSLSEVVRTDTQYF. The rearrangement uses TRBV7-9 and TRBJ2-3. Germline-derived CDR1 and CDR2 are SEHNR and FQNEAQ (reference sequence). The CDR3 covers 16 residues.

This chain's CDR3 is CASSQEGAYGGDTQYF. The chain has TRBV4-3 and TRBJ2-5; with no DNA, the TCRdb D assignment of TRBD1 cannot be verified. Germline CDR1 and CDR2: LGHNA and YSLEER. CDR3 length: 16 residues.

The chain has TRBV3-1 and TRBJ2-1; without DNA, the TCRdb call of TRBD1 cannot be checked. CDR3 length equals 15 residues. Germline CDR1 is LGHDT and CDR2 is YNNKEL (reference sequence). CDR3 amino acids: CASSQGTGSYNEQFF.

The chain uses TRBV13 and TRBJ1-2. Germline V lookup: CDR1 PRHDT, CDR2 FYEKMQ (reference sequence). This CDR3 is 12 amino acids long. CDR3 protein: CATQSIEDGYTF.

The CDR3 loop is CASGQLWLTSGDYNEQFF. This chain uses TRBV3-1 with TRBJ2-1; TCRdb returns TRBD2, unconfirmable since there is no DNA. The CDR3 has 18 residues. CDR1 is LGHDT, CDR2 YNNKEL, per germline (reference sequence).

V gene TRBV3-1 combines with J gene TRBJ1-1; TCRdb's assignment of TRBD1 cannot be checked, as there is no DNA. Germline V gene data show CDR1 as LGHDT and CDR2 as YNNKEL (reference sequence). This CDR3 has 15 amino acids. CDR3 amino acids: CASSPPGQGNTEAFF.

The chain recombines TRBV3-1 with TRBJ2-5; TCRdb's D gene call, TRBD2, goes unchecked for lack of DNA. CDR1 is LGHDT, CDR2 YNNKEL, per germline (reference sequence). This CDR3 comprises 14 residues. The CDR3 loop reads CASSLASGKKTQYF.

The chain has TRBV12-3 or TRBV12-4 and TRBJ1-1; the TCRdb D gene call, TRBD1, has no DNA to confirm it. This CDR3 contains 15 residues. The CDR3 here is CASSLDGGENTEAFF.

V usage is TRBV6-2 or TRBV6-3 and J usage is TRBJ2-7; TCRdb returns TRBD2, unconfirmable since there is no DNA. CDR3 length: 13 residues. The germline CDR1 and CDR2 sequences are MNHEY and SVGEGT. The CDR3 sequence is CASSRTQTSEQYF.

The chain carries TRBV18 and TRBJ2-1; TCRdb outputs TRBD2, but without DNA this stays unchecked. Germline V gene lookup returns CDR1 KGHSH and CDR2 LQKENI. This CDR3 is built from 15 residues. CDR3 loop: CASSPRLAAYNEQFF.

V gene TRBV4-3 combines with J gene TRBJ1-6. The CDR3 runs 13 residues. The germline V gene encodes CDR1 LGHNA and CDR2 YSLEER. CDR3 loop: CASSQVAYTPLHF.